A single sample gave rise to the 7 T cell receptor beta chains below, sequenced in a study of PD-1 blockade in mismatch repair-deficient tumors. Profiled with immunoSEQ multiplex PCR; TCRdb holds only in-frame clones, not every one. The table includes about 110,000 clones, roughly 80% detected once. This specimen consisted of peripheral blood, obtained roughly 60 weeks after starting pembrolizumab. The receptors originated from an adult with mismatch repair-deficient cancer.

This clone was detected only a few times. This rearrangement joins TRBV29-1 to TRBJ1-2; 10 bases are shared with TRBD1. J was trimmed by 7 bases and V by 7 bases; bases with no gene match: 6. The CDR3 totals 12 residues. Germline CDR1 reads SQVTM; CDR2 reads ANQGSEA. The CDR3 nucleotides are TGCAGCGATCGACAGGGGGCGTCTGGCTACACCTTC. Translation: CSDRQGASGYTF.

The rearrangement links TRBV14 to TRBJ1-3, with D tentatively TRBD1 (5 bases). Per the germline V gene, CDR1 is SGHDN and CDR2 is FVKESK. Trimming pared 0 bases from V and 0 bases from J, leaving 6 bases between. The CDR3 loop spans 15 amino acids. The chain's CDR3 is CASSQDRVSGNTIYF. The DNA of the CDR3 is TGTGCCAGCAGCCAAGACAGGGTCTCTGGAAACACCATATATTTT. Supplemented by reference TRBV14 and TRBJ1-3, the full variable domain reads EAGVTQFPSHSVIEKGQTVTLRCDPISGHDNLYWYRRVMGKEIKFLLHFVKESKQDESGMPNNRFLAERTGGTYSTLKVQPAELEDSGVYFCASSQDRVSGNTIYFGEGSWLTVV.

The chain couples TRBV27 to TRBJ2-7; 14 nucleotides agree with TRBD2. This CDR3 comprises 15 residues. The germline gives CDR1 MNHEY, CDR2 SMNVEV (reference sequence). Germline trimming cut 5 bases from V and 2 bases from J; bases unmatched to any gene: 2. CDR3 sequence reads: CASSQGLAGAYEQYF. For the CDR3, the DNA is TGTGCCAGCAGTCAGGGACTAGCGGGAGCCTACGAGCAGTACTTC.

This clone occurred a few times. The V call is TRBV7-2, the J call TRBJ2-3; 8 bases are a match to TRBD1. V was pared by 1 base and J by 3 bases, with 3 bases of the junction left unmatched. The germline CDR1 and CDR2 sequences are SGHTA and FQGNSA. The CDR3 contains 15 residues. The DNA for the CDR3 is TGTGCCAGCAGCTTAGGACAGGGGAAGACAGATACGCAGTATTTT. Encoded protein: CASSLGQGKTDTQYF.

The chain combines TRBV7-6 with TRBJ2-7; D is possibly TRBD1 (5 bases). This CDR3 is built from 12 residues. Germline V gives CDR1 SGHVS, CDR2 FNYEAQ. V was cut by 4 bases and J by 2 bases, with 6 bases left in between. In DNA, the CDR3 is TGTGCCAGCAGCTCGACAGCCTACGAGCAGTACTTC. Translated, it gives CASSSTAYEQYF.

The rearrangement uses TRBV6-4 and TRBJ2-2; unclear D gene. V was pared by 3 bases and J by 5 bases, with 10 bases between. Germline V gives CDR1 MRHNA, CDR2 SNTAGT. The CDR3 is made up of 14 amino acids. The CDR3 DNA is TGTGCCAGCAGTGAAGTGGGCGGAACCGGGGAGCTGTTTTTT. Its protein is CASSEVGGTGELFF.

V gene TRBV19 combines with J gene TRBJ1-1; the D is unclear. V lost 1 base to trimming and J lost 2 bases, with 11 bases between them. The length of the CDR3 is 15 residues. Germline lookup yields CDR1 LNHDA and CDR2 SQIVND (reference sequence). The CDR3, as DNA: TGTGCCAGTAGTATAGCGGGTCCCTCTAACACTGAAGCTTTCTTT. This translates into CASSIAGPSNTEAFF.